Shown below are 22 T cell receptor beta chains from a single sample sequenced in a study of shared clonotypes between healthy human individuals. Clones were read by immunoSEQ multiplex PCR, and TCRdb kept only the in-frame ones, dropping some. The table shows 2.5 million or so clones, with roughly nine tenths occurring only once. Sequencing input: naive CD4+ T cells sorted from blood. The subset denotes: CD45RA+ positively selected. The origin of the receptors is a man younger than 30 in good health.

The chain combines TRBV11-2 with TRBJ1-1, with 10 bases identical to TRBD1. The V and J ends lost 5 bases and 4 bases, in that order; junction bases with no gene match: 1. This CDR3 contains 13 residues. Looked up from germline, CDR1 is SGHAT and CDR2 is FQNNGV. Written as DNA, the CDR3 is TGTGCCAGCAGCGGACAGGGGGGCACTGAAGCTTTCTTT. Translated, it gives CASSGQGGTEAFF. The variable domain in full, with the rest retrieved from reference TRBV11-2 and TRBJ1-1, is EAGVAQSPRYKIIEKRQSVAFWCNPISGHATLYWYQQILGQGPKLLIQFQNNGVVDDSQLPKDRFSAERLKGVDSTLKIQPAKLEDSAVYLCASSGQGGTEAFFGQGTRLTVV.

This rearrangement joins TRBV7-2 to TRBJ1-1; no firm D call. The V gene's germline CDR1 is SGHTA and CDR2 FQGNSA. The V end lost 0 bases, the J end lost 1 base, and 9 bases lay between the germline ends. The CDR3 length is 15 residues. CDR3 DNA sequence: TGTGCCAGCAGCTTAGCGGGTGAAGGGAACACTGAAGCTTTCTTT. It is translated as CASSLAGEGNTEAFF.

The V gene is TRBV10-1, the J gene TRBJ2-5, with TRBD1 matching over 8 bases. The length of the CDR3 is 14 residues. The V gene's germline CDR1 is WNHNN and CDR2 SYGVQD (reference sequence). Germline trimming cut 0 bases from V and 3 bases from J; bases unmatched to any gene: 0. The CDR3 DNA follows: TGCGCCAGCAGTGAGTCGACAGGGGAAGAGACCCAGTACTTC. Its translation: CASSESTGEETQYF.

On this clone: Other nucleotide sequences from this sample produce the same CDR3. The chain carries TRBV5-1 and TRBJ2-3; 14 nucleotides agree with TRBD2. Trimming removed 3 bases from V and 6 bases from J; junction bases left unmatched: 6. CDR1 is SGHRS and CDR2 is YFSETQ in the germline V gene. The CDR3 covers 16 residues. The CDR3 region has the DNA TGCGCCAGCAGCTCAGGACTAGCGGGGGGCCCGGATACGCAGTATTTT. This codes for CASSSGLAGGPDTQYF. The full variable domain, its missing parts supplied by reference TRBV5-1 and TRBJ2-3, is KAGVTQTPRYLIKTRGQQVTLSCSPISGHRSVSWYQQTPGQGLQFLFEYFSETQRNKGNFPGRFSGRQFSNSRSEMNVSTLELGDSALYLCASSSGLAGGPDTQYFGPGTRLTVL.

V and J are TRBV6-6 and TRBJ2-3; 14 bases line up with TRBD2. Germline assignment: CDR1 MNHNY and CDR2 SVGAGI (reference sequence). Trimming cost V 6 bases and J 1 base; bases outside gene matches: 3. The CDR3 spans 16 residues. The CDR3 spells CASSSTSGRGTDTQYF. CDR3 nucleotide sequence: TGTGCCAGCAGCTCGACTAGCGGGAGGGGCACAGATACGCAGTATTTT.

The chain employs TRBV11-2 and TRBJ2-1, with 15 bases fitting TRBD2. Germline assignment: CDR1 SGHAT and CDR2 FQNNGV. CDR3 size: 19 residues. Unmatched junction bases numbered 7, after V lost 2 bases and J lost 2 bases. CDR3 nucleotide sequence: TGTGCCAGCAGCTTAAACCCGGGACTAGCGGGAGGCCCCTACAATGAGCAGTTCTTC. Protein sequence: CASSLNPGLAGGPYNEQFF.

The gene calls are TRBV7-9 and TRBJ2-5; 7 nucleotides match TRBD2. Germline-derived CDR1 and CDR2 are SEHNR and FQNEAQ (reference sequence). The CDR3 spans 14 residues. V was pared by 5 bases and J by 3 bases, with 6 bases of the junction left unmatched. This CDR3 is CASSRGTTKETQYF. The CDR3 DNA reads TGTGCCAGCAGCCGCGGGACTACAAAAGAGACCCAGTACTTC.

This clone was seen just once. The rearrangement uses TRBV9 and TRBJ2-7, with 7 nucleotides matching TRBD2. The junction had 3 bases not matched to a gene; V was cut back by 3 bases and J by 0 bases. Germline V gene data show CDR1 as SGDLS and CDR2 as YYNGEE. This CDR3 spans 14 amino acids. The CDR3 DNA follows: TGTGCCAGCAGCGGACGGGAGGCCTCCTACGAGCAGTACTTC. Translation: CASSGREASYEQYF.

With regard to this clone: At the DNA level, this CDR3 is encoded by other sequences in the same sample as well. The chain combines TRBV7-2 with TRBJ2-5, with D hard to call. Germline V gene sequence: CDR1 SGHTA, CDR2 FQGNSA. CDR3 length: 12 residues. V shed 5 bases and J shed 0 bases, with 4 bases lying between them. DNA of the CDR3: TGTGCCAGCAGCCCGAACCAAGAGACCCAGTACTTC. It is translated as CASSPNQETQYF.

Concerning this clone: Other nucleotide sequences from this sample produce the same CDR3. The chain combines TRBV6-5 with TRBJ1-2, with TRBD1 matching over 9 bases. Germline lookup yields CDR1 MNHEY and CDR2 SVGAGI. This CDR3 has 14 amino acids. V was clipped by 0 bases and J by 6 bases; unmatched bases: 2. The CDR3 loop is CASSYSTGGDGYTF. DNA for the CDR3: TGTGCCAGCAGTTACTCCACAGGGGGCGATGGCTACACCTTC.

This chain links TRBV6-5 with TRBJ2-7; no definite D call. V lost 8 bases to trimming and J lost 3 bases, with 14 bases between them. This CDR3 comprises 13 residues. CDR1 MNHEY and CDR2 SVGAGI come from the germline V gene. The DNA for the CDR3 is TGTGCCAGCTGCCGCACCTTCGGCTACGAGCAGTACTTC. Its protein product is CASCRTFGYEQYF.

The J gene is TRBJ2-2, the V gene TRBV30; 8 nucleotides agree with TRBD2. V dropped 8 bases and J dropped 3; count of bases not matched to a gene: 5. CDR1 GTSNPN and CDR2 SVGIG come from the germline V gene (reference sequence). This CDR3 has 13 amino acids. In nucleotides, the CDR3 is TGTGCCCTTAGCGGGAAGGACACCGGGGAGCTGTTTTTT. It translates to CALSGKDTGELFF.

As DNA, the CDR3 is TGCGCCAGCAGCCACCAGGGGGGGGCGGCCACAGATACGCAGTATTTT. This translates into CASSHQGGAATDTQYF. The V gene is TRBV4-1, the J gene TRBJ2-3, with D perhaps given as TRBD1 or TRBD2 (7 bases each). Trimming pared 3 bases from V and 2 bases from J, leaving 15 bases between. Germline V CDR1 and CDR2: MGHRA, YSYEKL. CDR3 length: 16 amino acids.

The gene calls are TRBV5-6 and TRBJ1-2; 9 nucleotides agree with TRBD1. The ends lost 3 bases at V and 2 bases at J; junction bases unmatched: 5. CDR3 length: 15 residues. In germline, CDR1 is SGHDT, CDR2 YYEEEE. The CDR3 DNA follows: TGTGCCAGCAGCTCGCCGGGACAGGGCAACTATGGCTACACCTTC. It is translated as CASSSPGQGNYGYTF.

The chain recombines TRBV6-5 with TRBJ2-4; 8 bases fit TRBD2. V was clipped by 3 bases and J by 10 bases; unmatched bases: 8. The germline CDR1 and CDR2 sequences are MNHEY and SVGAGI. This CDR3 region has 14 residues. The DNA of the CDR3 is TGTGCCAGCAGTTATCTTGCGGGGGGAGGGATTCAGTACTTC. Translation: CASSYLAGGGIQYF.

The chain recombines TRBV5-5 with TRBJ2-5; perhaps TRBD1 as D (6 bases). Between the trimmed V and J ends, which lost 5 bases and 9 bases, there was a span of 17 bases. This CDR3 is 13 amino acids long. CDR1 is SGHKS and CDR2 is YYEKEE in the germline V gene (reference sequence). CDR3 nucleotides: TGTGCCAGCAGTCCACAGGGTCTGATGGCCCAGTACTTC. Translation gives CASSPQGLMAQYF.

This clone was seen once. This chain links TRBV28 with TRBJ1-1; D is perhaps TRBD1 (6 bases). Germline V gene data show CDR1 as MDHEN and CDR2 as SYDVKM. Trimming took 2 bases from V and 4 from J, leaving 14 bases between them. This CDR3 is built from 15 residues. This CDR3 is CASSLPQPGATEAFF. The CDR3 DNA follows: TGTGCCAGCAGTTTACCCCAGCCGGGGGCCACTGAAGCTTTCTTT.

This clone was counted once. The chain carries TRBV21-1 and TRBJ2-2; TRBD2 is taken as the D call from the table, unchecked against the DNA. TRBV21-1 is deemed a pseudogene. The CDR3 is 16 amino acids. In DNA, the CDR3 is TGTGCCAGCAGCAAAGGAGTACTCAAAAACGGCGGGGAGCTGTTTTTT. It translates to CASSKGVLKNGGELFF.

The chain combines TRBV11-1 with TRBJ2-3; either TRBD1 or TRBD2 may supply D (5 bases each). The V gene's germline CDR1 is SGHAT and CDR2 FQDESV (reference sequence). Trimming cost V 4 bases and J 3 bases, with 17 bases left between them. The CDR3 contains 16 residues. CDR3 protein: CASSSLLGLATDTQYF. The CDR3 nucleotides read TGTGCCAGCAGCTCCCTCCTGGGGCTAGCTACAGATACGCAGTATTTT.

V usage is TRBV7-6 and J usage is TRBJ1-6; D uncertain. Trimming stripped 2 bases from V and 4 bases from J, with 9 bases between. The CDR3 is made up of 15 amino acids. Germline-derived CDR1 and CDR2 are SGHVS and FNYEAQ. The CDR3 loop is CASSLSEGYNSPLHF. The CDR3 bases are TGTGCCAGCAGCTTAAGCGAAGGGTATAATTCACCCCTCCACTTT.

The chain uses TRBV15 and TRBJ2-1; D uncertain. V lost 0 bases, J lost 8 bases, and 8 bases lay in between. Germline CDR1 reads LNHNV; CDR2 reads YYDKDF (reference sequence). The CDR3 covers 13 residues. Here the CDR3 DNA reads TGTGCCACCAGCAGAGATGGCCTCCATGAGCAGTTCTTC. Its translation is CATSRDGLHEQFF.

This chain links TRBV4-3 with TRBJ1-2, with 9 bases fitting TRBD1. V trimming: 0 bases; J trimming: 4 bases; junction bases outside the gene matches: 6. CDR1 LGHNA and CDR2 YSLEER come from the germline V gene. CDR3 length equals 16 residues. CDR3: CASSQEGTGLAYGYTF. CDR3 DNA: TGCGCCAGCAGCCAAGAGGGGACAGGGCTTGCCTATGGCTACACCTTC.